Following are 20 T cell receptor beta chains from one sample sequenced in a study of blood T cell repertoires in COVID-19 (dated by TCRdb to 2018 to 2021). The receptor library was made with the immunoSEQ multiplex PCR assay. This is the immuneACCESS table as TCRdb keeps it, with only in-frame sequences that have V and J called. A part of the clones is gone; compared with another copy, unresolved V genes explain less than half, and the rest is unexplained. The sample yields 350,000 to 550,000 clones; 85% to 90% were counted once. Clones ranked in the top ten supply around 1.1% of the sample. Source material: PBMCs or T cells enriched from blood (not recorded which). The source of these receptors is a man aged 25 to 40 who had recovered from COVID-19.

The chain has TRBV7-9 and TRBJ2-2, with no clear D. V lost 1 base and J 4 bases, leaving 13 bases between the germline ends. This CDR3 has 16 residues. From germline, CDR1 is SEHNR and CDR2 FQNEAQ (reference sequence). The CDR3 region is CASSLGRGGVTGELFF. The CDR3 DNA reads as TGTGCCAGCAGCTTAGGAAGAGGCGGTGTCACCGGGGAGCTGTTTTTT. Looking up the rest from reference TRBV7-9 and TRBJ2-2 gives the full variable domain: DTGVSQNPRHKITKRGQNVTFRCDPISEHNRLYWYRQTLGQGPEFLTYFQNEAQLEKSRLLSDRFSAERPKGSFSTLEIQRTEQGDSAMYLCASSLGRGGVTGELFFGEGSRLTVL.

This rearrangement joins TRBV15 to TRBJ2-7; tentatively, D is TRBD1 (6 bases). This CDR3 comprises 17 residues. Trimming shortened V by 3 bases and J by 4 bases, and 22 bases separated the two germline ends. CDR1 is LNHNV, CDR2 YYDKDF, per germline (reference sequence). This CDR3 is CATSRAPDTGSPYEQYF. The DNA for the CDR3 is TGTGCCACCAGCAGGGCCCCGGATACAGGGTCCCCTTACGAGCAGTACTTC.

The rearrangement joins TRBV6-5 to TRBJ1-5, with D possibly matching TRBD1 (5 bases). V lost 6 bases to trimming and J lost 7 bases, with 13 bases between them. There are 13 residues in the CDR3. Per the germline V gene, CDR1 is MNHEY and CDR2 is SVGAGI. The CDR3 nucleotides read TGTGCCAGCAGGCGGGACTTCAGCCAGCCCCAGCATTTT. Protein: CASRRDFSQPQHF.

V gene TRBV5-6 combines with J gene TRBJ2-1, with TRBD2 matching over 10 bases. Germline assignment: CDR1 SGHDT and CDR2 YYEEEE. The CDR3 is 15 residues long. Trimming removed 4 bases from V and 4 bases from J; junction bases left unmatched: 5. This CDR3 reads CASSVRTSGYNEQFF. The CDR3 DNA is TGTGCCAGCAGCGTCCGGACTAGCGGTTACAATGAGCAGTTCTTC.

The CDR3 is CASSQAGYQETQYF. The CDR3 DNA is TGTGCCAGCAGCCAAGCGGGGTACCAAGAGACCCAGTACTTC. The chain recombines TRBV3-1 (or the pseudogene TRBV3-2) with TRBJ2-5; possibly TRBD2 for D (5 bases). In germline, CDR1 is LGHDT, CDR2 YNNKEL (reference sequence). The CDR3 length is 14 residues. With 1 base removed from V and 0 bases from J, the gap between germline ends came to 6 bases.

This chain links TRBV28 with TRBJ2-3; 13 positions match TRBD2. Trimming at V came to 4 bases and at J to 4 bases, leaving 5 bases not matched to a gene. Looked up from germline, CDR1 is MDHEN and CDR2 is SYDVKM. The CDR3 runs to 16 residues. The CDR3 spells CASSSPGLAGADTQYF. In DNA, the CDR3 is TGTGCCAGCAGTTCTCCTGGACTAGCGGGAGCAGATACGCAGTATTTT.

The chain is built from TRBV23-1 and TRBJ1-6, with 7 bases lining up with TRBD1. TRBV23-1 is noted as an ORF with a role that remains uncertain. This CDR3 region has 12 residues. Trimming cost V 2 bases and J 18 bases; bases outside gene matches: 7. The CDR3 protein is CASSQPTGTCHF. DNA for the CDR3: TGCGCCAGCAGTCAACCGACAGGGACCTGCCACTTT.

V usage is TRBV5-4 and J usage is TRBJ2-7; 11 positions match TRBD1. Germline V gene sequence: CDR1 SGHNT, CDR2 YYREEE (reference sequence). CDR3 length: 15 residues. V lost 7 bases to trimming and J lost 6 bases; unmatched junction nucleotides: 12. The CDR3 nucleotides read TGTGCCAGCGCCCTCAGCACGGGACAGGGGGGCGAGCAGTACTTC. Protein sequence: CASALSTGQGGEQYF.

The chain employs TRBV7-2 and TRBJ2-7; D is perhaps TRBD2 (6 bases). Germline CDR1 reads SGHTA; CDR2 reads FQGNSA. CDR3 size: 15 residues. Trimming removed 5 bases from V and 0 bases from J, with 14 bases in between. The CDR3 sequence: CASSVIGGVSYEQYF. The DNA of the CDR3 is TGTGCCAGCAGCGTAATCGGAGGGGTCTCCTACGAGCAGTACTTC.

V is TRBV5-5 and J is TRBJ2-1; no definite D call. This CDR3 spans 13 amino acids. CDR1 and CDR2 (germline): SGHKS, YYEKEE (reference sequence). Trimming pared 5 bases from V and 8 bases from J, leaving 14 bases between. The CDR3 loop reads CASSPNSIYEQFF. For the CDR3, the DNA is TGTGCCAGCAGTCCGAATAGCATATATGAGCAGTTCTTC.

V gene TRBV3-1 (or the pseudogene TRBV3-2) combines with J gene TRBJ2-7, with D perhaps TRBD2 (6 bases). CDR1 is LGHDT, CDR2 YNNKEL, per germline (reference sequence). CDR3 length: 15 residues. V lost 5 bases, J lost 2 bases, and 16 bases lay in between. The CDR3 here is CASSEAYGRAYEQYF. The CDR3 nucleotides are TGTGCCAGCAGCGAAGCCTACGGGAGAGCCTACGAGCAGTACTTC.

This clone was seen once. J is TRBJ1-3 and V is TRBV28, with D possibly being TRBD1 (5 bases). Trimming removed 5 bases from V and 1 base from J, with 12 bases in between. This CDR3 has 15 amino acids. The germline V gene encodes CDR1 MDHEN and CDR2 SYDVKM. For the CDR3, the DNA is TGTGCCAGCAGTCCGGGGGGACCTTCTGGAAACACCATATATTTT. This gives the protein CASSPGGPSGNTIYF.

V is TRBV19 and J is TRBJ1-5; TRBD1 aligns across 8 bases. The CDR3 is 17 amino acids. Germline V gene data show CDR1 as LNHDA and CDR2 as SQIVND (reference sequence). Trimming at V came to 6 bases and at J to 0 bases, leaving 10 bases not matched to a gene. Written as DNA, the CDR3 is TGTGCCAGTAGCCGTAAGACAGGGGTCACTAGCAATCAGCCCCAGCATTTT. It translates to CASSRKTGVTSNQPQHF. Together with reference TRBV19 and TRBJ1-5, the CDR3 gives the full variable domain: DGGITQSPKYLFRKEGQNVTLSCEQNLNHDAMYWYRQDPGQGLRLIYYSQIVNDFQKGDIAEGYSVSREKKESFPLTVTSAQKNPTAFYLCASSRKTGVTSNQPQHFGDGTRLSIL.

In nucleotides, the CDR3 is TGTGCCAGCAGTGAAGGAAGGTTGACGAGGTCCCGAAGAGGCGGGGAGCTGTTTTTT. It specifies CASSEGRLTRSRRGGELFF. The rearrangement links TRBV6-1 to TRBJ2-2; no clear D gene. The V end lost 1 base, the J end lost 7 bases, and 25 bases lay between the germline ends. CDR1 is MNHNS and CDR2 is SASEGT in the germline V gene. This CDR3 has 19 amino acids.

This chain joins TRBV7-9 and TRBJ2-7; 11 bases line up with TRBD1. This CDR3 comprises 18 residues. The trim removed 3 bases at V and 2 bases at J, leaving 12 bases unmatched. The germline V gene encodes CDR1 SEHNR and CDR2 FQNEAQ (reference sequence). The CDR3 DNA reads as TGTGCCAGCAGCTTCTCCGGGACAGGGGGAGTCAGGACCTACGAGCAGTACTTC. The encoded protein is CASSFSGTGGVRTYEQYF.

This clone showed up just a few times. V usage is TRBV19 and J usage is TRBJ2-7, with 7 bases matching TRBD1. The CDR3 consists of 13 residues. V lost 6 bases and J lost 2; bases outside the gene matches: 4. Germline V gene lookup returns CDR1 LNHDA and CDR2 SQIVND (reference sequence). The CDR3 nucleotides read TGTGCCAGTAGAGGGCAGGGGGCCTACGAGCAGTACTTC. This encodes CASRGQGAYEQYF.

V and J are TRBV7-2 and TRBJ2-1; 8 bases line up with TRBD2. Germline V gives CDR1 SGHTA, CDR2 FQGNSA. V dropped 7 bases and J dropped 1; count of bases not matched to a gene: 6. The CDR3 is made up of 15 amino acids. The CDR3 DNA sequence: TGTGCCAGCACCATACTAGCGGCATCCTACAATGAGCAGTTCTTC. It yields the protein CASTILAASYNEQFF.

The chain carries TRBV19 and TRBJ2-3, with 8 bases matching TRBD1. There are 14 residues in the CDR3. The germline V gene has CDR1 LNHDA and CDR2 SQIVND (reference sequence). Trimming cost V 5 bases and J 3 bases; bases outside gene matches: 4. CDR3 region: CASSEDRATDTQYF. In DNA form, the CDR3 reads TGTGCCAGTAGTGAGGACAGGGCGACAGATACGCAGTATTTT.

The rearrangement uses TRBV5-1 and TRBJ2-7, with 8 bases aligning to TRBD2. V shed 2 bases and J 7 bases; nucleotides not matched to a gene: 8. Germline values: CDR1 SGHRS, CDR2 YFSETQ. The length of the CDR3 is 14 residues. CDR3 amino acids: CASSFSSGSEEQYF. CDR3 nucleotide sequence: TGCGCCAGCAGCTTTTCCAGCGGGAGTGAAGAGCAGTACTTC.

V gene TRBV11-2 combines with J gene TRBJ1-4; D is unresolved. The CDR3 length is 16 residues. V lost 1 base and J lost 5, with 14 bases in between. Germline CDR1 reads SGHAT; CDR2 reads FQNNGV. CDR3 protein: CASSLAGISGNEKLFF. CDR3 DNA: TGTGCCAGCAGCTTAGCAGGCATAAGTGGGAATGAAAAACTGTTTTTT.